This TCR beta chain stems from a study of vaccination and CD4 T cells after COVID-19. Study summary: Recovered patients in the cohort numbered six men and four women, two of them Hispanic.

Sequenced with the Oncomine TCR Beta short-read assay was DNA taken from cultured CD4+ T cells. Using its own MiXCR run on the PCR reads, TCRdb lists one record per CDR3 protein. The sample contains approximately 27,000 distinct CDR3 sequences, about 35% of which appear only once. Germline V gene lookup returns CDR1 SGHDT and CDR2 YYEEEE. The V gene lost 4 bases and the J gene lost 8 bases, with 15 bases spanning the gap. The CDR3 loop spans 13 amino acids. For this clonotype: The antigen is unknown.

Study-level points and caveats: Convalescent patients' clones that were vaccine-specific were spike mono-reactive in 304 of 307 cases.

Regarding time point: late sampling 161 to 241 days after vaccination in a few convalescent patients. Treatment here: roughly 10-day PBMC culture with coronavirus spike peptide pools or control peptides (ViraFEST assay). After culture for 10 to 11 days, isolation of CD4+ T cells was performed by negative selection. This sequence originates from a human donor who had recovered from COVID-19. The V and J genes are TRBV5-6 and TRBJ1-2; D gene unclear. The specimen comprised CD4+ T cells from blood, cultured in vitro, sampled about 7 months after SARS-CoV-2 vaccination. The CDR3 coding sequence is TGTGCCAGCAGCCAAACATCAGTCCAAGGCTACACCTTC. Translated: CASSQTSVQGYTF.